This is a list of T cell receptor beta chains from one sample in a study of T cells after yellow fever vaccination. Each CDR3 protein is one row after TCRdb ran MiXCR on the 5' RACE reads. The data show approximately 240,000 distinct CDR3 sequences, around 3.5% seen once. The material was PBMCs, obtained 15 days after the yellow fever booster vaccination. All receptors derive from a man aged 18 to 30 who received the YFV17D yellow fever vaccine. Each CDR3 is given with its conserved first and last residue. Fields, in order: V gene, CDR3 length, D gene, J gene, clone size, CDR3 protein, CDR3 DNA. A D gene is named only where the DNA matches it firmly. Size is stated as once, few or many counts, or a class when the clone is expanded.

TRBV7-9	13	NA	TRBJ1-2	few	CASSSEGGSGYTF	TGTGCCAGCAGTTCCGAAGGGGGGAGTGGCTACACCTTC
TRBV7-3	17	TRBD2	TRBJ2-3	many	CASSGGLAGGLKDTQYF	TGTGCCAGCAGCGGAGGACTAGCGGGGGGGCTTAAAGATACGCAGTATTTT
TRBV9	14	NA	TRBJ2-3	many	CASSPSSGVDTQYF	TGTGCCAGCAGTCCTTCTTCGGGCGTTGATACGCAGTATTTT
TRBV12-3/TRBV12-4	12	NA	TRBJ1-1	many	CASSLLNGEAFF	TGTGCCAGCAGTTTATTAAATGGTGAAGCTTTCTTT
TRBV12-3/TRBV12-4	14	TRBD1	TRBJ2-7	many	CASSLDRGANEQYF	TGTGCCAGCAGCCTTGACAGGGGGGCGAACGAGCAGTACTTC
TRBV7-2	12	NA	TRBJ2-2	many	CASSRPTGELFF	TGTGCCAGCAGCCGCCCAACCGGGGAGCTGTTTTTT
TRBV12-3/TRBV12-4	13	NA	TRBJ2-5	many	CASSFRVLETQYF	TGTGCCAGCAGTTTTCGGGTATTGGAGACCCAGTACTTC
TRBV20-1	11	NA	TRBJ1-1	many	CSALRQMEAFF	TGCAGTGCCCTAAGACAGATGGAAGCTTTCTTT
TRBV12-3/TRBV12-4	13	NA	TRBJ1-2	many	CASNRDRGYGYTF	TGTGCCAGCAACCGGGACCGAGGATATGGCTACACCTTC
TRBV3-1	14	NA	TRBJ1-1	many	CASSQGGSNTEAFF	TGTGCCAGCAGCCAGGGGGGTTCGAACACTGAAGCTTTCTTT
TRBV20-1	16	TRBD2	TRBJ2-5	many	CSARDLLAGYKETQYF	TGCAGTGCTAGAGATTTACTAGCGGGGTATAAAGAGACCCAGTACTTC
TRBV7-9	17	NA	TRBJ2-3	many	CASSEGVQGLGTDTQYF	TGTGCCAGCAGCGAAGGGGTCCAGGGATTGGGCACAGATACGCAGTATTTT
TRBV7-9	15	NA	TRBJ1-4	many	CASSDLGGTSEKLFF	TGTGCCAGCAGCGACTTGGGGGGGACGAGTGAAAAACTGTTTTTT
TRBV6-5	13	NA	TRBJ1-2	many	CASSLGGYLGYTF	TGTGCCAGCAGTCTTGGGGGCTACCTGGGCTACACCTTC